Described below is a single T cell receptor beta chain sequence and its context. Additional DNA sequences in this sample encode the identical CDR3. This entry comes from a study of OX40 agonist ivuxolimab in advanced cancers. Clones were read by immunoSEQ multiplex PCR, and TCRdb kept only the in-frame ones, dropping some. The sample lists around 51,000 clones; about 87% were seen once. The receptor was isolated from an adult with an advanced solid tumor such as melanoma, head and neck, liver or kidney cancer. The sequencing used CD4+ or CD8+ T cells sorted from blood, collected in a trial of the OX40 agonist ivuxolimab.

CDR3 in DNA: TGTGCCAGCAGTTTAGGGGGGGTCTATGGCTACACCTTC. It encodes CASSLGGVYGYTF. The chain is built from TRBV27 and TRBJ1-2; D may be TRBD1 (5 bases). V was trimmed by 2 bases and J by 4 bases, leaving 8 bases between them. CDR1 and CDR2 from the germline V gene are MNHEY and SMNVEV (reference sequence). The CDR3 is 13 residues long.